These T cell receptor beta chains were read from a single sample in a study of human T cells and chemical hapten exposure. Using its own MiXCR run on the RACE reads, TCRdb lists one record per CDR3 protein. The sample lists tens of thousands of distinct CDR3 sequences, about 9.8% occurring once. Here the sequenced sample was whole blood, taken in connection with sensitization to the hapten diphenylcyclopropenone (DPC). These receptors originate from a woman between 35 and 50 years old with alopecia areata. Some clones in this sample may be carry-over from other donors' samples. Both conserved end residues are part of each CDR3. D genes are given only for firm matches. Clone size is given for some rows only: seen once, a few or many times, or a class if the clone is expanded.

CDR3 | DNA | D | J | V | size
CSVEARTYGYTF | TGCAGCGTTGAAGCCCGCACTTATGGCTACACCTTC | - | TRBJ1-2 | TRBV29-1 | many
CASSQDRGSLGYTF | TGTGCCAGCAGCCAAGATCGTGGCAGTCTCGGCTACACCTTC | - | TRBJ1-2 | TRBV3-1 | few
CARTGGGGAHTGELFF | TGTGCCAGGACCGGAGGCGGGGGCGCGCACACCGGGGAGCTGTTTTTT | - | TRBJ2-2 | TRBV7-3 | -
CASSLDGQRQETQYF | TGCGCCAGCAGCTTGGATGGCCAGCGCCAAGAGACCCAGTACTTC | - | TRBJ2-5 | TRBV5-1 | many
CATSQEWQALEAFF | TGCGCCACCAGCCAAGAGTGGCAGGCTCTTGAAGCTTTCTTT | - | TRBJ1-1 | TRBV4-1 | many
CASSSRGGAGDTQYF | TGTGCCAGCAGTTCCCGCGGGGGGGCGGGAGATACGCAGTATTTT | TRBD2 | TRBJ2-3 | TRBV28 | many
CASSQAKGQGYTEAFF | TGTGCCAGCAGCCAAGCCAAGGGACAGGGGTACACTGAAGCTTTCTTT | TRBD1 | TRBJ1-1 | TRBV4-2 | many
CASMVGPANVLTF | TGTGCCAGCATGGTAGGCCCGGCCAACGTCCTGACTTTC | - | TRBJ2-6 | TRBV28 | many
CASRSTGNGELFF | TGTGCCAGCAGATCAACAGGGAACGGGGAGCTGTTTTTT | - | TRBJ2-2 | TRBV7-9 | many
CASLVTGSGANVLTF | TGTGCCAGCCTCGTGACGGGCTCTGGGGCCAACGTCCTGACTTTC | - | TRBJ2-6 | TRBV28 | many
CASSPLARSGEKLFF | TGTGCCAGCAGCCCGCTGGCCCGCTCGGGGGAAAAACTGTTTTTT | - | TRBJ1-4 | TRBV11-2 | many
CASSLREGMAYEQYF | TGTGCCAGCAGCCTCAGGGAAGGAATGGCCTACGAGCAGTACTTC | - | TRBJ2-7 | TRBV6-5 | many
CATSEGLAVQETQYF | TGTGCCACCAGTGAAGGACTAGCGGTACAAGAGACCCAGTACTTC | TRBD2 | TRBJ2-5 | TRBV24-1 | many
CASSDQGGAGGTQYF | TGTGCCAGCAGTGACCAGGGGGGGGCCGGTGGGACGCAGTATTTT | - | TRBJ2-3 | TRBV6-4 | many
CSARRTGISHEQYF | TGCAGTGCTAGAAGGACAGGGATTTCCCACGAGCAGTACTTC | TRBD1 | TRBJ2-7 | TRBV20-1 | -
CASSYSGGAINEQFF | TGTGCCAGCAGCTATAGCGGGGGGGCTATCAATGAGCAGTTCTTC | TRBD2 | TRBJ2-1 | TRBV7-3 | many
CSVRDRVMQETQYF | TGCAGCGTCCGGGACAGGGTTATGCAAGAGACCCAGTACTTC | TRBD1 | TRBJ2-5 | TRBV29-1 | few
CASSPTGIQETQYF | TGTGCCAGCAGCCCGACAGGGATACAAGAGACCCAGTACTTC | TRBD1 | TRBJ2-5 | TRBV11-2 | many
CSAKRGGQETQYF | TGCAGTGCGAAGCGCGGGGGTCAAGAGACCCAGTACTTC | TRBD2 | TRBJ2-5 | TRBV20-1 | many
CSVVTGAGKNIQYF | TGCAGCGTGGTAACAGGGGCGGGCAAAAACATTCAGTACTTC | TRBD1 | TRBJ2-4 | TRBV29-1 | many
CSCRTSGGASETQYF | TGCAGTTGTCGAACTAGCGGGGGGGCCTCCGAGACCCAGTACTTC | TRBD2 | TRBJ2-5 | TRBV20-1 | many
CASSQGRGAGNQPQHF | TGCGCCAGCAGCCAAGGCAGGGGAGCGGGCAATCAGCCCCAGCATTTT | - | TRBJ1-5 | TRBV4-1 | many
CASSWTVSGNTIYF | TGTGCCAGCAGCTGGACAGTCTCTGGAAACACCATATATTTT | - | TRBJ1-3 | TRBV2 | many
CASSDAGSSAAYEQYF | TGTGCCAGCAGCGACGCTGGGTCCTCGGCAGCCTACGAGCAGTACTTC | - | TRBJ2-7 | TRBV7-2 | few
CASSLGWGAGQPQHF | TGCGCCAGCAGCTTGGGATGGGGGGCTGGTCAGCCCCAGCATTTT | - | TRBJ1-5 | TRBV5-1 | -
CASSVDSYNEQFF | TGTGCCAGCAGCGTAGACAGCTACAATGAGCAGTTCTTC | - | TRBJ2-1 | TRBV9 | many
CASSSGTTTDTQYF | TGTGCCAGCAGTTCCGGGACCACCACAGATACGCAGTATTTT | - | TRBJ2-3 | TRBV2 | -
CASSLIDEQYF | TGTGCCAGCAGCTTAATCGACGAGCAGTACTTC | - | TRBJ2-7 | TRBV7-3 | few
CASSYRPGLAARGQETQYF | TGTGCCAGCAGCTACCGGCCGGGACTAGCCGCCCGGGGGCAAGAGACCCAGTACTTC | TRBD2 | TRBJ2-5 | TRBV11-2 | many
CASTPGGGGFSGANVLTF | TGTGCCAGTACCCCTGGGGGCGGGGGGTTCTCTGGGGCCAACGTCCTGACTTTC | TRBD2 | TRBJ2-6 | TRBV19 | many
CASSPGGYWTEAFF | TGTGCCAGCAGCCCAGGCGGGTATTGGACTGAAGCTTTCTTT | - | TRBJ1-1 | TRBV7-6 | many
CAISIGLAGFTDTQYF | TGTGCCATCAGTATCGGTCTAGCGGGGTTCACAGATACGCAGTATTTT | TRBD2 | TRBJ2-3 | TRBV10-3 | many
CATSRGGLAGDQETQYF | TGTGCCACCAGCAGAGGAGGACTAGCGGGGGACCAAGAGACCCAGTACTTC | TRBD2 | TRBJ2-5 | TRBV15 | many
CASSHGLAGPYNEQFF | TGCGCCAGCAGCCATGGGCTAGCGGGGCCGTACAATGAGCAGTTCTTC | TRBD2 | TRBJ2-1 | TRBV4-1 | many
CASSPRPGVVGIDEQFF | TGTGCCAGCAGTCCCCGCCCCGGTGTGGTGGGGATCGATGAGCAGTTCTTC | - | TRBJ2-1 | TRBV27 | many
CASSEVQPNTGELFF | TGTGCCAGCAGTGAAGTACAACCGAACACCGGGGAGCTGTTTTTT | - | TRBJ2-2 | TRBV2 | many
CSAGTGGSYGYTF | TGCAGTGCCGGGACAGGGGGCTCCTATGGCTACACCTTC | TRBD1 | TRBJ1-2 | TRBV20-1 | many
CASSLRTGGSGNTIYF | TGTGCCAGCAGTTTAAGAACAGGGGGCTCTGGAAACACCATATATTTT | TRBD1 | TRBJ1-3 | TRBV12-3/TRBV12-4 | many
CASRVEGRTEAFF | TGTGCCAGCAGGGTCGAGGGAAGAACTGAAGCTTTCTTT | - | TRBJ1-1 | TRBV28 | -
CASSQGRETGSGNTIYF | TGTGCCAGCAGCCAAGGGAGAGAGACAGGCTCTGGAAACACCATATATTTT | - | TRBJ1-3 | TRBV4-2 | many
CAHNPGAADSGNTIYF | TGTGCCCACAACCCAGGGGCAGCTGACTCTGGAAACACCATATATTTT | - | TRBJ1-3 | TRBV30 | -
CASSPQPSSSYEQYF | TGCGCCAGCAGCCCACAGCCGTCGAGCTCCTACGAGCAGTACTTC | - | TRBJ2-7 | TRBV5-1 | many
CSAPKNLERADTQYF | TGCAGTGCTCCCAAAAATCTAGAAAGGGCAGATACGCAGTATTTT | - | TRBJ2-3 | TRBV20-1 | -
CASSPIFITTDTQYF | TGTGCCAGCAGCCCGATTTTCATCACCACAGATACGCAGTATTTT | - | TRBJ2-3 | TRBV6-5 | -
CASSLLAGRVETQYF | TGTGCCAGCAGTTTACTCGCAGGGAGGGTGGAGACCCAGTACTTC | TRBD2 | TRBJ2-5 | TRBV27 | -
CASKRGQAPYEQYF | TGTGCCAGCAAAAGGGGACAGGCCCCCTACGAGCAGTACTTC | TRBD1 | TRBJ2-7 | TRBV28 | -
CSARDAQGHGYTF | TGCAGTGCTAGAGATGCACAGGGACATGGCTACACCTTC | - | TRBJ1-2 | TRBV20-1 | medium-sized
CASSLNRDTKYF | TGTGCCAGCAGCTTAAACCGGGACACAAAGTATTTT | - | TRBJ2-3 | TRBV7-2 | -
CASSRADSGNTIYF | TGTGCCAGCAGCCGAGCAGACTCTGGAAACACCATATATTTT | - | TRBJ1-3 | TRBV28 | many
CAWSPQYGYTF | TGTGCCTGGAGTCCCCAGTATGGCTACACCTTC | - | TRBJ1-2 | TRBV30 | many
CASSVTGEGDTQYF | TGTGCCAGCAGTGTGACAGGGGAGGGCGATACGCAGTATTTT | - | TRBJ2-3 | TRBV6-4 | -
CSVRRDRSTFTDTQYF | TGCAGCGTTCGCCGGGACAGGAGTACTTTCACAGATACGCAGTATTTT | TRBD1 | TRBJ2-3 | TRBV29-1 | many
CSVDSGDTQYF | TGCAGCGTTGACAGCGGGGACACCCAGTACTTC | TRBD2 | TRBJ2-5 | TRBV29-1 | many
CAIRSETGGSSYTF | TGTGCCATCAGATCCGAGACAGGGGGATCCAGCTACACCTTC | TRBD1 | TRBJ1-2 | TRBV10-3 | many
CASRENNTPYYEQFF | TGTGCCAGCAGGGAGAATAACACCCCTTACTATGAGCAGTTCTTC | - | TRBJ2-1 | TRBV2 | once
CASSLFTGRNEQFF | TGTGCCAGCAGCTTATTTACCGGGAGGAATGAGCAGTTCTTC | TRBD2 | TRBJ2-1 | TRBV13 | medium-sized
CASIPGGTNTGELFF | TGTGCCAGCATCCCGGGGGGGACGAACACCGGGGAGCTGTTTTTT | TRBD2 | TRBJ2-2 | TRBV7-6 | many
CASSRTGDHSPLHF | TGTGCCAGCAGTCGGACAGGGGATCATTCACCCCTCCACTTT | TRBD1 | TRBJ1-6 | TRBV6-2/TRBV6-3 | many
CASSVATQGKYGYTF | TGTGCCAGCAGCGTAGCTACTCAGGGGAAGTATGGCTACACCTTC | - | TRBJ1-2 | TRBV9 | -